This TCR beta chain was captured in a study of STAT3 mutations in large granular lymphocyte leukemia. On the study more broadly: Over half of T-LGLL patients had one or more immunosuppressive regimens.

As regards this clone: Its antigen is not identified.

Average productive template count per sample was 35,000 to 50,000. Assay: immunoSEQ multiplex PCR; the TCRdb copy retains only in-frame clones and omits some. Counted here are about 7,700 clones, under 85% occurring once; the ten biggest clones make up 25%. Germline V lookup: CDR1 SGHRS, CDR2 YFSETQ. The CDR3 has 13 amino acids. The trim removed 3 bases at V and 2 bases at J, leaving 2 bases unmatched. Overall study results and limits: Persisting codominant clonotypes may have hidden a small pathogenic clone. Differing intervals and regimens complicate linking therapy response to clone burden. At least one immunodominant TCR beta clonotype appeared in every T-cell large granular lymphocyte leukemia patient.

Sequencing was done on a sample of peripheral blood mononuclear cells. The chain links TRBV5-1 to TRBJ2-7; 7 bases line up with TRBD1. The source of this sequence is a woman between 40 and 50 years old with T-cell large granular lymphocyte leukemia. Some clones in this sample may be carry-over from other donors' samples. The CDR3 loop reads CASSWDSTYEQYF. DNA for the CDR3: TGCGCCAGCAGCTGGGACAGCACCTACGAGCAGTACTTC.